This note documents a single T cell receptor (beta chain) sequence. The antigen is unknown. The CDR3 spans 14 residues. Trimming removed 5 bases at V and 0 bases at J, with 7 bases between. Per the germline V gene, CDR1 is SGHTA and CDR2 is FQGNSA. The sample belongs to a study of T cell responses to AZD1222 COVID-19 vaccine. Study-level findings and limits: None of the repertoires were sampled until the peak T cell response had passed.

Only in-frame clones appear in the TCRdb table, and some are missing; sequencing was by immunoSEQ multiplex PCR. This table holds over 75,000 clones, more than 80% found once. This TCR derives from an adult who received the AZD1222 COVID-19 vaccine. The V and J genes are TRBV7-2 and TRBJ1-4; no reliable D call. Here the sequenced sample was peripheral blood, taken 28 days after the second AZD1222 dose. The CDR3 here is CASSPRATNEKLFF. Here the CDR3 DNA reads TGTGCCAGCAGCCCGCGGGCAACTAATGAAAAACTGTTTTTT.